One and the same sample provided the 24 T cell receptor beta chains below, sequenced in a study of cytomegalovirus exposure and HLA in healthy donors. Both 60 Vbeta primers and 13 Jbeta primers went into the PCR. Only in-frame clones appear in the TCRdb table, and some are missing; sequencing was by immunoSEQ multiplex PCR. The sample has approximately 35,000 clones, more than 65% seen once. Sequenced material: PBMCs. These receptors originate from a woman in her late teens or twenties in good health and CMV-seronegative.

The J gene is TRBJ2-5, the V gene TRBV5-1; D possibly corresponds to TRBD2 (5 bases). The germline V gene has CDR1 SGHRS and CDR2 YFSETQ. The V end lost 0 bases, the J end lost 5 bases, and 17 bases lay between the germline ends. The CDR3 spans 16 residues. This CDR3 is CASSLATSELGETQYF. DNA for the CDR3: TGCGCCAGCAGCTTGGCAACTAGTGAACTAGGGGAGACCCAGTACTTC.

The chain recombines TRBV6-6 with TRBJ1-1, with D perhaps TRBD1 (5 bases). Germline V gives CDR1 MNHNY, CDR2 SVGAGI (reference sequence). Trimming left V 5 bases short and J 1 base short, with 11 bases between. This CDR3 is built from 14 residues. The CDR3 protein is CASSPTTGNTEAFF. The DNA of the CDR3 is TGTGCCAGCAGTCCGACAACAGGGAACACTGAAGCTTTCTTT.

The V and J genes are TRBV4-2 and TRBJ2-5, with 7 positions matching TRBD1. The end of the DNA aligns better with TRBJ2-7, so the J call may be wrong. CDR1 is LGHNA, CDR2 YNFKEQ, per germline. This CDR3 region has 16 residues. CDR3 in amino acids: CASSQNTGDSSYEQYF. The CDR3 region has the DNA TGTGCCAGCAGCCAAAACACAGGGGATAGCTCCTACGAGCAGTACTTC.

The chain couples TRBV4-1 to TRBJ2-1; TRBD2 matches at 15 bases. The CDR3 extends over 15 amino acids. The germline CDR1 and CDR2 sequences are MGHRA and YSYEKL. Trimming removed 4 bases from V and 9 bases from J; junction bases left unmatched: 4. CDR3 sequence reads: CASSLGLAGGGEQFF. The CDR3 nucleotides are TGCGCCAGCAGCCTGGGACTAGCGGGAGGTGGTGAGCAGTTCTTC.

This clone was counted a single time. The chain couples TRBV5-1 to TRBJ2-5; no clear D. CDR3 length equals 14 residues. Germline-derived CDR1 and CDR2 are SGHRS and YFSETQ. V was shortened by 0 bases and J by 5 bases, with 11 bases between the two germline ends. The CDR3 is CASSLVAGLETQYF. The CDR3 nucleotides are TGCGCCAGCAGCTTGGTGGCTGGTTTGGAGACCCAGTACTTC.

The chain combines TRBV27 with TRBJ1-5, with D tentatively TRBD1 (6 bases). The V and J ends lost 2 bases and 6 bases respectively, with 11 bases between them. The germline gives CDR1 MNHEY, CDR2 SMNVEV (reference sequence). This CDR3 spans 14 amino acids. The CDR3 sequence: CASSLVAGAQPQHF. DNA for the CDR3: TGTGCCAGCAGTTTAGTGGCAGGGGCTCAGCCCCAGCATTTT.

The chain joins TRBV4-1 to TRBJ1-6, with 7 bases that match TRBD1. V shed 2 bases, J shed 6 bases, and the junction held 4 bases outside the gene matches. Germline CDR1 MGHRA, CDR2 YSYEKL. There are 15 residues in the CDR3. In nucleotides, the CDR3 is TGCGCCAGCAGCCAACCGGGACAGCCTAATTCACCCCTCCACTTT. Residues: CASSQPGQPNSPLHF.

The rearrangement uses TRBV6-6 and TRBJ2-7; a possible D gene is TRBD1 (6 bases). Trimming cost V 5 bases and J 3 bases, with 11 bases left between them. The germline CDR1 and CDR2 sequences are MNHNY and SVGAGI (reference sequence). CDR3 length: 13 residues. CDR3 amino acids: CASSARDNYEQYF. The CDR3 DNA reads TGTGCCAGCAGTGCCCGGGACAACTACGAGCAGTACTTC.

This chain uses TRBV11-2 with TRBJ2-7; no clear D. CDR3 size: 15 residues. Trimming took off 5 bases at V and 0 bases at J, with 14 bases between the two ends. Germline V CDR1 and CDR2: SGHAT, FQNNGV. For the CDR3, the DNA is TGTGCCAGCAGCCCGCTCCCGCGGAGCTCCTACGAGCAGTACTTC. Translation gives CASSPLPRSSYEQYF.

This clone occurred once. V gene TRBV5-1 combines with J gene TRBJ2-2; 13 bases are a match to TRBD2. The V gene end was trimmed by 4 bases and the J gene end by 7 bases; junction bases not matched to a gene: 7. The CDR3 sequence is 16 residues long. CDR1 is SGHRS and CDR2 is YFSETQ in the germline V gene. CDR3 DNA sequence: TGCGCCAGCAGCGTCGGACTAGCGGGAGTGGTCGGGGAGCTGTTTTTT. Translated: CASSVGLAGVVGELFF.

The V and J genes are TRBV4-3 and TRBJ1-3; 7 nucleotides line up with TRBD1. Trimming cost V 3 bases and J 2 bases; bases outside gene matches: 10. This CDR3 comprises 17 residues. Germline values: CDR1 LGHNA, CDR2 YSLEER. CDR3 in DNA: TGCGCCAGCAGCCAGGTTAAGACAGGGTCGGCTGGAAACACCATATATTTT. It encodes CASSQVKTGSAGNTIYF.

The V and J genes are TRBV28 and TRBJ1-5, with a weak D call TRBD1 (6 bases). There are 13 residues in the CDR3. Trimming took off 6 bases at V and 1 base at J, with 7 bases between the two ends. In germline, CDR1 is MDHEN, CDR2 SYDVKM. CDR3 in amino acids: CASRGASNQPQHF. The CDR3 nucleotides read TGTGCCAGCAGGGGGGCAAGCAATCAGCCCCAGCATTTT.

V and J are TRBV27 and TRBJ2-1, with D perhaps TRBD2 (6 bases). The CDR3 loop spans 14 amino acids. The V end was cut by 5 bases, the J end by 10 bases, with 18 bases between. Germline loops: CDR1 MNHEY, CDR2 SMNVEV (reference sequence). The DNA of the CDR3 is TGTGCCAGCAGTCACGTCTTACTAGCTGGGGAGCAGTTCTTC. Encoded protein: CASSHVLLAGEQFF.

The chain combines TRBV30 with TRBJ2-4; 10 bases line up with TRBD2. V dropped 0 bases and J dropped 8; count of bases not matched to a gene: 10. The CDR3 totals 16 residues. CDR1 is GTSNPN, CDR2 SVGIG, per germline (reference sequence). Written as DNA, the CDR3 is TGTGCCTGGAGTGTATTGGCTAGCGGGAGTACAGACATTCAGTACTTC. Protein: CAWSVLASGSTDIQYF.

This chain joins TRBV6-5 and TRBJ1-2, with 9 bases lining up with TRBD1. Per the germline V gene, CDR1 is MNHEY and CDR2 is SVGAGI. V was pared by 4 bases and J by 7 bases, with 7 bases of the junction left unmatched. The CDR3 is 14 residues long. The DNA for the CDR3 is TGTGCCAGCAGTTCCCCGGGACAGGGTCGTGGCTACACCTTC. It yields the protein CASSSPGQGRGYTF.

This clone turned up a few times. The chain uses TRBV6-1 and TRBJ2-7; unclear D gene. The CDR3 length is 14 residues. Germline CDR1 and CDR2: MNHNS and SASEGT. Trimming left V 1 base short and J 0 bases short, with 7 bases between. The CDR3 protein is CASSEVLVSYEQYF. CDR3 in DNA: TGTGCCAGCAGTGAAGTTCTAGTCTCCTACGAGCAGTACTTC.

The chain employs TRBV5-1 and TRBJ2-7; 7 bases are a match to TRBD1. J was trimmed by 3 bases and V by 2 bases; bases with no gene match: 2. The length of the CDR3 is 13 residues. In germline, CDR1 is SGHRS, CDR2 YFSETQ. The CDR3 DNA sequence: TGCGCCAGCAGCTTCCGGGACAGCTACGAGCAGTACTTC. This sequence encodes CASSFRDSYEQYF.

The genes are TRBV4-3 and TRBJ1-2; TRBD1 is a possible D gene (5 bases). Germline values: CDR1 LGHNA, CDR2 YSLEER. V was trimmed by 0 bases and J by 6 bases, leaving 11 bases between them. The CDR3 consists of 14 residues. CDR3 amino acids: CASSQDQAGNGYTF. The CDR3 region has the DNA TGCGCCAGCAGCCAAGACCAGGCAGGGAATGGCTACACCTTC.

The chain joins TRBV4-2 to TRBJ2-5, with D unresolved. The DNA end is more similar to TRBJ2-7, so the J call may be wrong. Germline assignment: CDR1 LGHNA and CDR2 YNFKEQ. The CDR3 loop spans 16 amino acids. This CDR3 is CASSQDGRLGFYEQYF. For the CDR3, the DNA is TGTGCCAGCAGCCAAGACGGCAGGTTGGGTTTCTACGAGCAGTACTTC.

This clone has just one count. The chain recombines TRBV6-1 with TRBJ2-7; 9 nucleotides line up with TRBD1. The germline CDR1 and CDR2 sequences are MNHNS and SASEGT. Germline trimming cut 6 bases from V and 6 bases from J; bases unmatched to any gene: 6. This CDR3 region has 13 residues. The CDR3 protein is CASSAGTGLEQYF. CDR3 DNA sequence: TGTGCCAGCAGCGCCGGGACAGGGCTCGAGCAGTACTTC.

The chain couples TRBV19 to TRBJ2-1; TRBD2 agrees at 10 bases. Trimming at V came to 7 bases and at J to 7 bases, leaving 13 bases not matched to a gene. This CDR3 is 16 amino acids long. Germline V gene data show CDR1 as LNHDA and CDR2 as SQIVND (reference sequence). The CDR3 here is CASTREAGGPGNEQFF. The CDR3 DNA reads TGTGCCAGTACCCGGGAAGCGGGAGGGCCGGGAAATGAGCAGTTCTTC.

This clone was recorded a few times. This chain uses TRBV4-1 with TRBJ2-7; 8 positions match TRBD2. After removal of 4 bases from V and 7 bases from J, the junction contained 9 bases not matched to a gene. The CDR3 covers 14 residues. The germline CDR1 and CDR2 sequences are MGHRA and YSYEKL. CDR3 DNA sequence: TGCGCCAGCAGCCCCACTAGCGGAGAGAGTGAGCAGTACTTC. It codes for CASSPTSGESEQYF.

The CDR3 coding sequence is TGTGCTATAGACAGGGGGCACTACGAGCAGTACTTC. Translating gives CAIDRGHYEQYF. V is TRBV7-2 and J is TRBJ2-7; 10 bases agree with TRBD1. Germline V lookup: CDR1 SGHTA, CDR2 FQGNSA. This CDR3 has 12 residues.

There are a few counts of this clone. The genes are TRBV19 and TRBJ2-3; D possibly corresponds to TRBD2 (5 bases). CDR3 length equals 15 residues. CDR1 is LNHDA, CDR2 SQIVND, per germline (reference sequence). V shed 7 bases and J shed 0 bases, with 14 bases lying between them. The CDR3 here is CASTSGWDSTDTQYF. CDR3 DNA: TGTGCCAGTACCTCGGGATGGGATAGCACAGATACGCAGTATTTT.